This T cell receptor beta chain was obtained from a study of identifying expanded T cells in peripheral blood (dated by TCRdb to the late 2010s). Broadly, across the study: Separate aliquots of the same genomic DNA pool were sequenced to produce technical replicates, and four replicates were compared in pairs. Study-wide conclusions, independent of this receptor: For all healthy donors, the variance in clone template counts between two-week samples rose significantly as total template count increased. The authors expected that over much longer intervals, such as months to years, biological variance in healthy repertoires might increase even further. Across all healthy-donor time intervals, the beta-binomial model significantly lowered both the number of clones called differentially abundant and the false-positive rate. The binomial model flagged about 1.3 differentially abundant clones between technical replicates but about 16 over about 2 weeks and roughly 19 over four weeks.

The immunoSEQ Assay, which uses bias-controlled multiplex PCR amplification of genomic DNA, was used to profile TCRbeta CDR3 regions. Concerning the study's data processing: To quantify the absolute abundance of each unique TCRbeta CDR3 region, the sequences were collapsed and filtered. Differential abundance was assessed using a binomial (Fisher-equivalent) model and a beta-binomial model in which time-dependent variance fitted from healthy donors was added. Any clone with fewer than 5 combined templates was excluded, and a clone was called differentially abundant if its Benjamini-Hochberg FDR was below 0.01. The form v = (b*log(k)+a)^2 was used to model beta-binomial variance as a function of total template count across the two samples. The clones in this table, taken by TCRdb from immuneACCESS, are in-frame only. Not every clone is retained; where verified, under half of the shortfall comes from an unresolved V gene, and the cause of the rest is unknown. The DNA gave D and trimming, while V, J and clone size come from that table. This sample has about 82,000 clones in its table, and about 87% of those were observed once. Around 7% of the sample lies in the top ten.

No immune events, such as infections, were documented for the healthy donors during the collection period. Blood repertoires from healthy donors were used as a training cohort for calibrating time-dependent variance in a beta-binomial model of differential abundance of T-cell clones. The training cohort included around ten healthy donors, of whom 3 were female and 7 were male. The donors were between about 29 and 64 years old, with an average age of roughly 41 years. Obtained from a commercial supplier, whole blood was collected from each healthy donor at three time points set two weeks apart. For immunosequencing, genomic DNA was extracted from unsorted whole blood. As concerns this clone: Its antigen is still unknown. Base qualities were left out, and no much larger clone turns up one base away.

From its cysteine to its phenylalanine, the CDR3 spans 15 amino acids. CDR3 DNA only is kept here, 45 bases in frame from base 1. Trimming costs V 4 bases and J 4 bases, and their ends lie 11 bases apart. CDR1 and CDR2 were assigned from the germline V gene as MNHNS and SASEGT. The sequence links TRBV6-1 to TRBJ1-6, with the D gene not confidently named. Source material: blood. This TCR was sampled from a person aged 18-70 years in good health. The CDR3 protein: CASSVSTGYNSPLHF. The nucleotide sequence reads TGTGCCAGCAGTGTTAGTACGGGGTATAATTCACCCCTCCACTTT.